This TCR beta chain was profiled in a study of shared clonotypes between healthy human individuals. Germline lookup yields CDR1 WSHSY and CDR2 SAAADI. The CDR3 runs to 13 residues. Trimming stripped 8 bases from V and 4 bases from J, with 13 bases between. Study results and caveats: Relative to their counterparts shared across all four donors, non-shared clonotypes exhibited diminished generation probabilities. The naive CD4 repertoires of several donors were compared, and about 5% of clonotypes were shared. Exclusively blood specimens were collected; tissue repertoires likely differ.

This clone was picked up one time. Its cognate antigen is unknown. Profiled with immunoSEQ multiplex PCR; TCRdb holds only in-frame clones, not every one. The sample holds 2 million to 2.5 million clones, about 92% seen once. CD45RO-negative CD8 cells positively selected for CCR7 made up the naive population, which excluded terminally differentiated effector memory CD45RA+ cells. The clonotype was recovered from a man aged 18 to 29 in good health. Some clones in this sample may be carry-over from other donors' samples. The V and J genes are TRBV10-2 and TRBJ2-3; TRBD2 might be the D (5 bases). The sequenced material came from naive CD8+ T cells from PBMCs. CDR3 region: CASVRGSADTQYF. DNA for the CDR3: TGCGCCAGCGTCCGAGGGAGCGCAGATACGCAGTATTTT.